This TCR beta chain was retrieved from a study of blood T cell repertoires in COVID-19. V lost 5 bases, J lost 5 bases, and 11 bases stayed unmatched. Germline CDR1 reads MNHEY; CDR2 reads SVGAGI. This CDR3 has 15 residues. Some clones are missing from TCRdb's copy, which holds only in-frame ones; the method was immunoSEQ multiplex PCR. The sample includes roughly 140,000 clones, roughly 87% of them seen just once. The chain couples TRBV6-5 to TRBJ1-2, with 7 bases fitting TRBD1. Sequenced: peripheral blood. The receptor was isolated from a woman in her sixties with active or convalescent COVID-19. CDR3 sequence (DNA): TGTGCCAGCAGTCCATCCCTCGACAGGGTATATGGCTACACCTTC. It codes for CASSPSLDRVYGYTF.